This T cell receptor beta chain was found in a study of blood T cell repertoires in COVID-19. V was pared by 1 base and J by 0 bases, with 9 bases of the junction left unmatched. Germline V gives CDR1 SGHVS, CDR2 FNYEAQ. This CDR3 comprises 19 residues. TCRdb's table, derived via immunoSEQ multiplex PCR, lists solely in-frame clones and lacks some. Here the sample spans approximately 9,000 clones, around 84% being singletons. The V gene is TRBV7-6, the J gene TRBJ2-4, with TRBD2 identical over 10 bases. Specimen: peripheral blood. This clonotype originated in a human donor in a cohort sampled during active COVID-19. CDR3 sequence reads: CASSLEPSGGLLAKNIQYF. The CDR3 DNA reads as TGTGCCAGCAGCTTAGAGCCTAGCGGGGGATTATTAGCCAAAAACATTCAGTACTTC.